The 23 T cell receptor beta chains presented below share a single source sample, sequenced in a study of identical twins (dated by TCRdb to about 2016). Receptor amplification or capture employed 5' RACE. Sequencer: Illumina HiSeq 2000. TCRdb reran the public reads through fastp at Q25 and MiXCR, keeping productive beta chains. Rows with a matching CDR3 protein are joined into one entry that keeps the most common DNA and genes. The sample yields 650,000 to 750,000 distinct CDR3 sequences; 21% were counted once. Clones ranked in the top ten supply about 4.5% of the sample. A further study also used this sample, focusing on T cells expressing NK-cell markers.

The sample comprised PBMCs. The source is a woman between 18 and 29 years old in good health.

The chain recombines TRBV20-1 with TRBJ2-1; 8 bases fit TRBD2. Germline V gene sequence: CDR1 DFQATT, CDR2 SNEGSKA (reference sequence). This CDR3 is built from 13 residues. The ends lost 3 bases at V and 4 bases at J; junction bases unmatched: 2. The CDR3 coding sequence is TGCAGTGCTAGCGGGGGGGGGTACAATGAGCAGTTCTTC. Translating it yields CSASGGGYNEQFF.

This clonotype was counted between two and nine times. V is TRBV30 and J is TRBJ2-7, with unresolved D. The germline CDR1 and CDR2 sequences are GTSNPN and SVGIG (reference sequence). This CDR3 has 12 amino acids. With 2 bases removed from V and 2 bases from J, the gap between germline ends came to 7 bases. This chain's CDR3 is CAWSRSAYEQYF. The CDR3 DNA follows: TGTGCCTGGAGTCGGTCAGCCTACGAGCAGTACTTC.

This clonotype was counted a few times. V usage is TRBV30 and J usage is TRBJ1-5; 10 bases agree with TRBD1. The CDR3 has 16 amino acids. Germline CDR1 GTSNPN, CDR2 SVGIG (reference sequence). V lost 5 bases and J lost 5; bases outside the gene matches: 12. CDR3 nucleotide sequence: TGTGCCTGGGGGACAGGGGCGTCCTCCTATTATCAGCCCCAGCATTTT. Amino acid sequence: CAWGTGASSYYQPQHF.

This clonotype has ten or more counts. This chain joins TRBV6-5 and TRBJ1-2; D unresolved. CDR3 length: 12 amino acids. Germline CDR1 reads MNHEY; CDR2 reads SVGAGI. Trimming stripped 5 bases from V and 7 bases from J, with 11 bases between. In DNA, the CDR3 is TGTGCCAGCAGTGCAGGAGTTAGTGGCTACACCTTC. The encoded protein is CASSAGVSGYTF.

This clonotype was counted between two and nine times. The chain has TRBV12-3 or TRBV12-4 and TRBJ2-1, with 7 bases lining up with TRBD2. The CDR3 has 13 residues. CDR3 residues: CAILAEYYNEQFF. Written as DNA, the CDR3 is TGTGCTATCCTAGCGGAATATTACAATGAGCAGTTCTTC.

As DNA, the CDR3 is TGTGCCAGCACCTCCGGGACTACGGGCGAGACCCAGTACTTC. This codes for CASTSGTTGETQYF. The V and J genes are TRBV5-5 and TRBJ2-5; 7 bases map to TRBD2. Trimming at V came to 6 bases and at J to 5 bases, leaving 10 bases not matched to a gene. The CDR3 has 14 residues. In germline, CDR1 is SGHKS, CDR2 YYEKEE (reference sequence).

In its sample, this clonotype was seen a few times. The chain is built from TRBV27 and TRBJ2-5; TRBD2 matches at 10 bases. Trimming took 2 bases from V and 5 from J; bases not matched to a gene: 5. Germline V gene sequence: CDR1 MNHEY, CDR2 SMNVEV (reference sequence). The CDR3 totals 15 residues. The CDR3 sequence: CASSLMGTSVETQYF. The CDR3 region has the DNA TGTGCCAGCAGTTTAATGGGGACTAGCGTGGAGACCCAGTACTTC.

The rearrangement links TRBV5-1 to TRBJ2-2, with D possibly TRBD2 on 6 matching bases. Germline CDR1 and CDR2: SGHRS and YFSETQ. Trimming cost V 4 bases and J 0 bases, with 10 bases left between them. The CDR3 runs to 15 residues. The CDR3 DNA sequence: TGCGCCAGCAGCGGCGGGACTGCGAACACCGGGGAGCTGTTTTTT. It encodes CASSGGTANTGELFF.

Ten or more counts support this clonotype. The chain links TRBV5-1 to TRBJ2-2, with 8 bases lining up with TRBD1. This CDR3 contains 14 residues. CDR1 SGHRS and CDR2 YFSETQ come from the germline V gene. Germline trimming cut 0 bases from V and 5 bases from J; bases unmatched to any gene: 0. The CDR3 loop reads CASSLDRGTGELFF. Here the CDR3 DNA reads TGCGCCAGCAGCTTGGACAGGGGGACCGGGGAGCTGTTTTTT.

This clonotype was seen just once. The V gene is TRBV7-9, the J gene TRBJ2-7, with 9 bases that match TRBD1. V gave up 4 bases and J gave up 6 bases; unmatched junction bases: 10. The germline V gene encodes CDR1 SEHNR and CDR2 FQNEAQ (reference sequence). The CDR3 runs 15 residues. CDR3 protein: CASSSMGTGSFEQYF. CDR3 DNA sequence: TGTGCCAGCAGCTCGATGGGGACAGGGTCGTTCGAGCAGTACTTC.

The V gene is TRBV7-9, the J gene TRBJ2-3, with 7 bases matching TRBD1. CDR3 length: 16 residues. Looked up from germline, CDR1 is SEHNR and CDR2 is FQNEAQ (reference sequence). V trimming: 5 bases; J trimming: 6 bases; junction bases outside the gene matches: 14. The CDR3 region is CASSGYGVGGRDTQYF. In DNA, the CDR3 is TGTGCCAGCAGCGGGTACGGTGTAGGGGGCCGGGATACGCAGTATTTT.

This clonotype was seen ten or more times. The CDR3 coding sequence is TGTGCCAGCAGCTTAGCCGCGGGGCAGTACTTC. It translates to CASSLAAGQYF. The chain is built from TRBV7-9 and TRBJ2-7, with D possibly being TRBD2 (5 bases). Between the trimmed V and J ends, which lost 0 bases and 9 bases, there was a span of 6 bases. The CDR3 sequence is 11 residues long. From germline, CDR1 is SEHNR and CDR2 FQNEAQ (reference sequence).

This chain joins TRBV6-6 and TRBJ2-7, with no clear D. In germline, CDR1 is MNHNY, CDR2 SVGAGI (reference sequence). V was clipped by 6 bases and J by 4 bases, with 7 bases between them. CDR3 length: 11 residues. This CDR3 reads CASRTNYEQYF. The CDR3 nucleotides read TGTGCCAGCAGAACTAATTACGAGCAGTACTTC.

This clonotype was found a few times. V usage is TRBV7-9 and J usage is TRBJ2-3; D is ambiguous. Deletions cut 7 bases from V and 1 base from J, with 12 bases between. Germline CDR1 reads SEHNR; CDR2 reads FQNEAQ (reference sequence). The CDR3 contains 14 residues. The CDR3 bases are TGTGCCAGCACGCCGGGCAGACGCACAGATACGCAGTATTTT. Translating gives CASTPGRRTDTQYF. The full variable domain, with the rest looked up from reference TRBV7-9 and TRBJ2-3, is DTGVSQNPRHKITKRGQNVTFRCDPISEHNRLYWYRQTLGQGPEFLTYFQNEAQLEKSRLLSDRFSAERPKGSFSTLEIQRTEQGDSAMYLCASTPGRRTDTQYFGPGTRLTVL.

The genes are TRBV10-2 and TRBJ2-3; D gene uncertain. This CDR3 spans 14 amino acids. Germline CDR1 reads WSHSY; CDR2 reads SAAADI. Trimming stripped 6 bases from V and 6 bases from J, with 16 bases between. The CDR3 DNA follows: TGCGCCAGCAGAGTCGGCTCCCACCAGGATACGCAGTATTTT. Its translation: CASRVGSHQDTQYF.

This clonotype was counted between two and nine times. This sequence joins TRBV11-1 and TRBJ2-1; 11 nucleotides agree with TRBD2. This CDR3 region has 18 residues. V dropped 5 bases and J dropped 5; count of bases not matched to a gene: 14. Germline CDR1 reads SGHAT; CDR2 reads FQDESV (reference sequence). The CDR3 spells CASSPGTSGFSYDNEQFF. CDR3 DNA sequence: TGTGCCAGCAGCCCCGGGACTAGCGGATTCTCCTACGACAATGAGCAGTTCTTC.

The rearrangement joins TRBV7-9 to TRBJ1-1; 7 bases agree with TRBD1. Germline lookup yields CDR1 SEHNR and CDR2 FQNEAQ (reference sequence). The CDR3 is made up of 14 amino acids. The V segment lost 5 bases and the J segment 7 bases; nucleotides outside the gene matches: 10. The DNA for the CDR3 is TGTGCCAGCAGCCCCAGGGGGACCCCTCTTGAAGCTTTCTTT. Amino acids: CASSPRGTPLEAFF.

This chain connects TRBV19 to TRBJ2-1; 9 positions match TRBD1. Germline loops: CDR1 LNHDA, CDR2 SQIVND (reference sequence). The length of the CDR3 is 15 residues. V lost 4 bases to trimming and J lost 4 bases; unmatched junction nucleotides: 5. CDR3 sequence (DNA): TGTGCCAGTAGTACCCGACAGGGGGGTTACAATGAGCAGTTCTTC. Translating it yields CASSTRQGGYNEQFF.

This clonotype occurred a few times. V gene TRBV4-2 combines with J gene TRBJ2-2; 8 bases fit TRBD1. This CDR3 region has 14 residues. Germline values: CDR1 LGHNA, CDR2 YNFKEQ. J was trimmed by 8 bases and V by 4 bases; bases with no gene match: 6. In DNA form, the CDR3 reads TGTGCCAGCAGCCGAGGACAGGGAGCTGGGGAGCTGTTTTTT. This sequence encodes CASSRGQGAGELFF.

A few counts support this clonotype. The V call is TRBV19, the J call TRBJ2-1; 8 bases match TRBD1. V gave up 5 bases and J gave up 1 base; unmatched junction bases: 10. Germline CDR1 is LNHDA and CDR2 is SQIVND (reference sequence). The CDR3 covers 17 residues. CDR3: CASSQRTGRGSYNEQFF. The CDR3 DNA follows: TGTGCCAGTAGTCAACGGACAGGGAGAGGGTCCTACAATGAGCAGTTCTTC. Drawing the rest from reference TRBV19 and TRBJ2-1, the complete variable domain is DGGITQSPKYLFRKEGQNVTLSCEQNLNHDAMYWYRQDPGQGLRLIYYSQIVNDFQKGDIAEGYSVSREKKESFPLTVTSAQKNPTAFYLCASSQRTGRGSYNEQFFGPGTRLTVL.

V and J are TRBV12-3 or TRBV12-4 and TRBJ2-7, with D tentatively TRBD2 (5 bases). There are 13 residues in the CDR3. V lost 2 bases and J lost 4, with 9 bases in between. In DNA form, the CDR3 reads TGTGCCAGCAGTTTACTGAGGGAATACGAGCAGTACTTC. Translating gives CASSLLREYEQYF.

CDR3 nucleotides: TGCGCCAGCAGCCTCCCTAGCGGGAGACGGCACGAGCAGTACTTC. This encodes CASSLPSGRRHEQYF. V usage is TRBV5-1 and J usage is TRBJ2-7, with 10 bases aligning to TRBD2. Germline V gene data show CDR1 as SGHRS and CDR2 as YFSETQ. CDR3 length equals 15 residues. The V and J ends lost 4 bases and 5 bases, in that order; junction bases with no gene match: 9. The full variable domain, its missing parts supplied by reference TRBV5-1 and TRBJ2-7, is KAGVTQTPRYLIKTRGQQVTLSCSPISGHRSVSWYQQTPGQGLQFLFEYFSETQRNKGNFPGRFSGRQFSNSRSEMNVSTLELGDSALYLCASSLPSGRRHEQYFGPGTRLTVT.

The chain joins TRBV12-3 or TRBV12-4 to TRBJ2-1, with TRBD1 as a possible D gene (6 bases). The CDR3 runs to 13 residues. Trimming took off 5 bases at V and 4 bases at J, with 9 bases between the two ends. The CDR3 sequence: CASSKDRYNEQFF. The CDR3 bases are TGTGCCAGCAGTAAGGACAGATACAATGAGCAGTTCTTC.